Listed below are T cell receptor beta chains from one sample, sequenced in a study of blood T cell repertoires in COVID-19. Profiling relied on immunoSEQ multiplex PCR, and the TCRdb table lists in-frame clones only, not all of them. The sample consists of around 290,000 clones, around 90% of them appearing once. The sequencing sample was made of PBMCs or T cells enriched from blood (not recorded which). The receptors stem from a middle-aged woman who had recovered from COVID-19. The CDR3 runs from the conserved cysteine through the conserved F or W. The order of the fields is clone size, J gene, V gene, D gene, CDR3 protein, CDR3 DNA. The D gene is left open where the match is weak. Clone size is given for some rows only: seen once, a few or many times, or a class if the clone is expanded.

>NA|TRBJ1-1|TRBV30|NA
CAWSIPRVGTFF
TGTGCCTGGAGTATACCCCGGGTAGGCACTTTCTTT
>NA|TRBJ1-4|TRBV7-9|TRBD1
CASSLEQGAREKLFF
TGTGCCAGCAGCTTAGAACAGGGGGCCAGAGAAAAACTGTTTTTT
>NA|TRBJ2-7|TRBV7-8|TRBD2
CASSSRLERDGEEQYF
TGTGCCAGCAGCTCCCGACTAGAGCGGGATGGGGAAGAGCAGTACTTC
>NA|TRBJ1-2|TRBV28|NA
CASSLDRNYGYTF
TGTGCCAGCAGTCTCGACAGGAACTATGGCTACACCTTC
>NA|TRBJ1-1|TRBV9|NA
CASSPHDRNTEAFF
TGTGCCAGCAGCCCTCATGACAGGAACACTGAAGCTTTCTTT
>few|TRBJ1-4|TRBV10-3|NA
CAIRRGLEEKLFF
TGTGCCATCAGAAGGGGGTTGGAGGAAAAACTGTTTTTT
>NA|TRBJ1-6|TRBV5-1|NA
CASSLDDRSNSPLHF
TGCGCCAGCAGCTTGGACGACAGATCGAATTCACCCCTCCACTTT
>few|TRBJ1-1|TRBV5-5|NA
CASSRVTERGAFF
TGTGCCAGCAGCCGCGTAACGGAAAGGGGAGCTTTCTTT
>NA|TRBJ2-1|TRBV5-1|TRBD2
CASSTGEPLLAGGPWNEQFF
TGCGCCAGCAGCACTGGTGAACCCTTACTAGCGGGAGGGCCGTGGAATGAGCAGTTCTTC
>NA|TRBJ2-5|TRBV11-1|TRBD2
CASRTSGGASETQYF
TGTGCCAGCAGAACTAGCGGGGGGGCTTCGGAGACCCAGTACTTC
>NA|TRBJ2-7|TRBV5-1|TRBD2
CASSLEWGLAATSYEQYF
TGCGCCAGCAGCTTGGAGTGGGGACTAGCGGCCACCTCCTACGAGCAGTACTTC
>NA|TRBJ1-2|TRBV10-3|NA
CAISDDYGYTF
TGTGCCATCAGTGACGACTATGGCTACACCTTC
>NA|TRBJ1-2|TRBV19|TRBD1
CASSMPGQGSYGYTF
TGTGCCAGTAGTATGCCGGGACAGGGAAGCTATGGCTACACCTTC
>NA|TRBJ2-3|TRBV6-5|TRBD1
CASTGDTDTQYF
TGTGCCAGTACAGGGGACACAGATACGCAGTATTTT
>NA|TRBJ2-1|TRBV7-9|NA
CASSPPRGLGMDEQFF
TGTGCCAGCAGCCCCCCCCGGGGTTTGGGGATGGATGAGCAGTTCTTC
>NA|TRBJ2-7|TRBV18|TRBD1
CASSPGQGTYSGEQYF
TGTGCCAGCTCACCGGGACAGGGGACTTATTCGGGTGAGCAGTACTTC
>NA|TRBJ1-5|TRBV30|NA
CAWNGQNNQPQHF
TGTGCCTGGAATGGCCAGAACAATCAGCCCCAGCATTTT
>NA|TRBJ2-7|TRBV30|NA
CAWDLVSGEQYF
TGTGCCTGGGACTTGGTTTCGGGAGAGCAGTACTTC
>NA|TRBJ1-5|TRBV23-1|NA
CASSQSWGRWNQPQHF
TGCGCCAGCAGTCAATCCTGGGGGAGGTGGAATCAGCCCCAGCATTTT
>NA|TRBJ2-1|TRBV5-1|TRBD1
CASSVQGAQRDEQFF
TGCGCCAGCAGCGTACAGGGGGCGCAGAGGGATGAGCAGTTCTTC
>NA|TRBJ2-5|TRBV19|TRBD2
CASSDGTSWGVETQYF
TGTGCCAGTAGTGACGGGACTAGCTGGGGTGTGGAGACCCAGTACTTC
>NA|TRBJ2-7|TRBV15|NA
CATSRDSVSEQYF
TGTGCCACCAGCAGAGATAGTGTATCCGAGCAGTACTTC
>NA|TRBJ1-5|TRBV4-1|TRBD1
CASSQGQGGGNQPQHF
TGCGCCAGCAGCCAAGGACAGGGGGGGGGCAATCAGCCCCAGCATTTT
>NA|TRBJ1-2|TRBV4-1|NA
CASSQVGTRAYGYTF
TGCGCCAGCAGCCAAGTTGGGACAAGAGCTTATGGCTACACCTTC
>NA|TRBJ1-2|TRBV10-3|TRBD1
CAISEQGQGLGGYTF
TGTGCCATCAGTGAGCAGGGACAGGGGCTGGGAGGCTACACCTTC
>NA|TRBJ1-2|TRBV20-1|NA
CSANPRVGLF
TGCAGTGCTAATCCCCGGGTAGGTCTCTTC
>once|TRBJ1-1|TRBV9|NA
CASSVTTNTEAFF
TGTGCCAGCAGCGTGACAACGAACACTGAAGCTTTCTTT
>NA|TRBJ1-2|TRBV4-1|NA
CASNRGGGYGYTF
TGCGCCAGCAACCGGGGGGGCGGCTATGGCTACACCTTC
>once|TRBJ1-1|TRBV5-1|TRBD1
CASSSGQGDPGTEAFF
TGCGCCAGCAGCTCAGGACAGGGGGACCCGGGCACTGAAGCTTTCTTT
>NA|TRBJ2-7|TRBV19|NA
CASSMVGVRHEQYF
TGTGCCAGTAGTATGGTCGGGGTACGACACGAGCAGTACTTC
>NA|TRBJ1-1|TRBV19|TRBD1
CASSPRTHRGEGTEAFF
TGTGCCAGTAGTCCACGGACTCACAGGGGTGAGGGCACTGAAGCTTTCTTT
>NA|TRBJ1-2|TRBV7-9|TRBD1
CASSSGQGAPNYGYTF
TGTGCCAGCAGCTCCGGACAGGGGGCCCCTAACTATGGCTACACCTTC
>NA|TRBJ1-5|TRBV27|NA
CASSLFGGAEQPQHF
TGTGCCAGCAGTTTGTTTGGGGGCGCTGAGCAGCCCCAGCATTTT
>NA|TRBJ1-2|TRBV11-3|NA
CASSQGNYGYTF
TGTGCCAGCAGCCAGGGAAACTATGGCTACACCTTC
>few|TRBJ2-7|TRBV4-1|TRBD2
CASSPGLAGVEQYF
TGCGCCAGCAGCCCGGGACTAGCGGGAGTCGAGCAGTACTTC
>NA|TRBJ1-5|TRBV19|NA
CASSIPDSRNQPQHF
TGTGCCAGTAGTATCCCCGACAGTCGCAATCAGCCCCAGCATTTT
>NA|TRBJ1-2|TRBV9|TRBD1
CASSSTGYYGYTF
TGTGCCAGCAGCTCGACAGGGTACTATGGCTACACCTTC
>NA|TRBJ1-1|TRBV19|NA
CASSITSTGRQPNTEAFF
TGTGCCAGTAGTATCACGTCGACAGGACGGCAACCGAACACTGAAGCTTTCTTT